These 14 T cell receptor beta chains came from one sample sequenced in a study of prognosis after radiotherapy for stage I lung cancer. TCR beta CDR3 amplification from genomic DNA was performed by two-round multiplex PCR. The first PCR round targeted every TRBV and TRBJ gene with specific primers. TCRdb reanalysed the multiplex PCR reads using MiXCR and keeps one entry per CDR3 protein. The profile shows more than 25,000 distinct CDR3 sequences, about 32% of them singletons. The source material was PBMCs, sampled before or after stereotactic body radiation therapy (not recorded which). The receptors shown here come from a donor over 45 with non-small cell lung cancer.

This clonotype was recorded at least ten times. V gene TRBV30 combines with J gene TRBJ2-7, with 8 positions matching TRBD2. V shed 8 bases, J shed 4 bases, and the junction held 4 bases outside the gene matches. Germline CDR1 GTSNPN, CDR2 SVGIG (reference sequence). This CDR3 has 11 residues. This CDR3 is CARGGDYEQYF. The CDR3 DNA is TGTGCCCGGGGGGGAGATTACGAGCAGTACTTC.

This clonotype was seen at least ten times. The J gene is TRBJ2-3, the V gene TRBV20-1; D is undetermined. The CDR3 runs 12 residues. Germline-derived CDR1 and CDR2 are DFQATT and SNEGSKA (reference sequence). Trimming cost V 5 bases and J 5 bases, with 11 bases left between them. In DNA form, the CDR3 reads TGCAGTGCTCCCGTCGTAGGAGATACGCAGTATTTT. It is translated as CSAPVVGDTQYF.

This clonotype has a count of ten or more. This chain's CDR3 is CASSPGGVEAFF. CDR3 coding DNA: TGTGCCAGCTCACCGGGTGGCGTTGAAGCTTTCTTT. The chain links TRBV18 to TRBJ1-1, with D unresolved. The CDR3 totals 12 residues. Germline V CDR1 and CDR2: KGHSH, LQKENI. Trimming shortened V by 3 bases and J by 7 bases, and 9 bases separated the two germline ends.

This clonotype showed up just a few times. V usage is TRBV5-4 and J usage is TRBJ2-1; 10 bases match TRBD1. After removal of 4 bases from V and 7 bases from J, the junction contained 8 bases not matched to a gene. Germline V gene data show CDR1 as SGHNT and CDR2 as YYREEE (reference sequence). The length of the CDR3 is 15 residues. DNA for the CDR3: TGTGCCAGCAGCGAGGGACAGGGGTATCAGAATGAGCAGTTCTTC. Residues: CASSEGQGYQNEQFF.

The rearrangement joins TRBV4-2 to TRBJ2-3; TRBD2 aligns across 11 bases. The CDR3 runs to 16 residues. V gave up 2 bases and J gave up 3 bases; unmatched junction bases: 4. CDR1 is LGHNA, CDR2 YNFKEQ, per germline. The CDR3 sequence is CASSQKTSGITDTQYF. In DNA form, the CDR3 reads TGTGCCAGCAGCCAAAAGACTAGCGGGATAACAGATACGCAGTATTTT.

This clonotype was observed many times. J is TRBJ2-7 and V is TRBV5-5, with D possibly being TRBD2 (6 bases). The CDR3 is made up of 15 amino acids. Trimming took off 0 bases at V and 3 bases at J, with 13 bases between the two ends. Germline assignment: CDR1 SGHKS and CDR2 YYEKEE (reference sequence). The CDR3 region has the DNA TGTGCCAGCAGCTTGGTTAATCGGGGGTTCTACGAGCAGTACTTC. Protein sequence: CASSLVNRGFYEQYF.

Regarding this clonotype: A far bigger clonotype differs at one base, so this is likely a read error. The DNA for the CDR3 is TGTGCCAGCAGTTTAGCGATAGCGCAGGACAATGAGCAGTTCTTC. It specifies CASSLAIAQDNEQFF. The chain has TRBV12-3 or TRBV12-4 and TRBJ2-5, with D possibly being TRBD2 (5 bases). The DNA matches TRBJ2-1 better at its end, which makes the J call doubtful. The CDR3 contains 15 residues.

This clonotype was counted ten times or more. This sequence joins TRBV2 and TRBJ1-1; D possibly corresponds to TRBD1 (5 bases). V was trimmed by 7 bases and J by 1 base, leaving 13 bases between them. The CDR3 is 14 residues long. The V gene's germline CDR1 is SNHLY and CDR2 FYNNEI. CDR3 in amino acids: CASTQGSGNTEAFF. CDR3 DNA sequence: TGTGCCAGCACTCAGGGATCCGGGAACACTGAAGCTTTCTTT. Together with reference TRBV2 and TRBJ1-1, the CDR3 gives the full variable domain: EPEVTQTPSHQVTQMGQEVILRCVPISNHLYFYWYRQILGQKVEFLVSFYNNEISEKSEIFDDQFSVERPDGSNFTLKIRSTKLEDSAMYFCASTQGSGNTEAFFGQGTRLTVV.

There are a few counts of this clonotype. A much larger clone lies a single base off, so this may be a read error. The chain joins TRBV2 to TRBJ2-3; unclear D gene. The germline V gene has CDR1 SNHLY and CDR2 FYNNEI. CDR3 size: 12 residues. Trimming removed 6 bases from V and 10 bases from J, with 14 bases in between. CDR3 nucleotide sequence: TGTGCCAGCAGATTAGGCCCAGAAGCGCAGTATTTT. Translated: CASRLGPEAQYF.

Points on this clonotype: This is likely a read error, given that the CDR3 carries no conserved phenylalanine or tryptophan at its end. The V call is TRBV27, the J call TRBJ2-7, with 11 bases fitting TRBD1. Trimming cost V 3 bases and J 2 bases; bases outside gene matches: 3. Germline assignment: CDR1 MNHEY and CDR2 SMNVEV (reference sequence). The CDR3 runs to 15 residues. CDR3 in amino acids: CASSLGQGEAYEQYS. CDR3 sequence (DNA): TGTGCCAGCAGTTTGGGACAGGGGGAAGCCTACGAGCAGTACTCG.

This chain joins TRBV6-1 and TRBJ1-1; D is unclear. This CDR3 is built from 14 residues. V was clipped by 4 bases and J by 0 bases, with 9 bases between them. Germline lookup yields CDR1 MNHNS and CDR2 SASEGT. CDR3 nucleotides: TGTGCCAGCAGTGTCCTGATGGTGAACACTGAAGCTTTCTTT. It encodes CASSVLMVNTEAFF.

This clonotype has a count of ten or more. The CDR3 bases are TGTGCCAGCAGTCCGATAGGAGGTGAAAAACTGTTTTTT. Its translation: CASSPIGGEKLFF. The chain recombines TRBV2 with TRBJ1-4, with no clear D. The CDR3 has 13 amino acids. Looked up from germline, CDR1 is SNHLY and CDR2 is FYNNEI. V lost 5 bases, J lost 7 bases, and 11 bases lay in between.

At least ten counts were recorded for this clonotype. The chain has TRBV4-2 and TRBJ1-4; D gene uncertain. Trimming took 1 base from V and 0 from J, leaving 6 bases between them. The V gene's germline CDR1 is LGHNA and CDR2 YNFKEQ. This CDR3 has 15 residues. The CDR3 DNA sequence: TGTGCCAGCAGCCAAGCAGATGCAACTAATGAAAAACTGTTTTTT. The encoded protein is CASSQADATNEKLFF.

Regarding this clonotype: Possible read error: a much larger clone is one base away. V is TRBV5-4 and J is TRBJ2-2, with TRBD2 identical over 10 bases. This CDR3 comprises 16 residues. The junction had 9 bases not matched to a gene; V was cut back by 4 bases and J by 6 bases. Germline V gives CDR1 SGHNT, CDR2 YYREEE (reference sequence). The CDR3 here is CASSRLSGRCPGELFF. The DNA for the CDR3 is TGTGCCAGCAGCCGTCTTAGCGGGAGGTGTCCCGGGGAGCTGTTTTTT.